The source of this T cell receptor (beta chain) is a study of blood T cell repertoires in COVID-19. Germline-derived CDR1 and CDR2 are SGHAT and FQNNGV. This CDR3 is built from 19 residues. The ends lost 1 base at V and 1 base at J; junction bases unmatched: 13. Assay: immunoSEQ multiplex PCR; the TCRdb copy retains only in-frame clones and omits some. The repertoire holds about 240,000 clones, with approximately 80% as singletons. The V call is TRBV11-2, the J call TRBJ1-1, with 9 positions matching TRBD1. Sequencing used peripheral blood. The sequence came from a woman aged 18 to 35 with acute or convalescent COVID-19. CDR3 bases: TGTGCCAGCAGCTTAGTTCGGACAGGGGTTTTTTTCGGGAACACTGAAGCTTTCTTT. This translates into CASSLVRTGVFFGNTEAFF.